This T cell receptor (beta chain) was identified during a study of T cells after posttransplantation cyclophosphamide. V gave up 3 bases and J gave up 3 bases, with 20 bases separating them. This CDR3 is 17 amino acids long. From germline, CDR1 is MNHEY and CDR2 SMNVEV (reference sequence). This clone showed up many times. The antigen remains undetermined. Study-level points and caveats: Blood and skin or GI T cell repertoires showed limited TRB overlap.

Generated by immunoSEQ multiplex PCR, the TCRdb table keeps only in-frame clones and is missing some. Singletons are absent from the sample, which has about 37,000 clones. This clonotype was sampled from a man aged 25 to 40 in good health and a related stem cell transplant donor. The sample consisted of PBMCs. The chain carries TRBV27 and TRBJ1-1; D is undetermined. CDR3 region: CASSFSKTLEEDTEAFF. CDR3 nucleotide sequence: TGTGCCAGCAGTTTTTCAAAAACTTTAGAAGAAGACACTGAAGCTTTCTTT.